The entry below gives a single T cell receptor beta chain sequence along with its context. Its antigen remains undetermined. The input lacks base qualities; no much larger clone sits a single base away. TCR beta CDR3 regions were amplified from RNA transcripts. A first-round RT-PCR of the TCR CDR3 used the HTBI primer set with the Qiagen OneStep RT-PCR kit. A second multiplex PCR round built the libraries, followed by size selection and purification. The libraries were sequenced on an Illumina HiSeq2000 using paired-end 100 bp reads. In the source study's methods: Raw data were processed with SOAPnuke, discarding reads with adapters, uncalled bases, mean Phred below 15, or no exact constant-primer or identifier match. COPE v1.2.5 was used to merge high-quality paired reads, and clonotypes were defined as unique nucleotide sequences. Clonotypes were aligned to IMGT TRBV, TRBD and TRBJ reference segments using MiTCR v1.1. Analysis was restricted to V-J combinations with a frequency above 0.0001, which covered 98% to 99.2% of repertoires. A TCS score was defined as the ratio between F50 (clonal expansion) and ExV (chaos), using BLOSUM62-based TCRdist between CDR3 peptides within each V-J. Welch's t-statistics and random forest reduced approximately 520 V-J features to 10 to 15, which were used in a naive Bayes classifier (R e1071). TCRdb trimmed the raw reads at Q25, called clones with MiXCR and kept productive beta chains. Each record represents a unique CDR3 protein, reported with the most common genes and DNA among its rows. What appears here as the V and J calls and clone size reflects TCRdb's work, not the paper's. The sample contains 340,000 or so distinct CDR3 sequences, roughly 20% of them found a single time. The ten largest clones represent about half of the sample.

Stable Graves' hyperthyroidism was defined as no progression to ophthalmopathy during 18 months of follow-up. The hyperthyroidism patients were between 18 and 65 years old and newly diagnosed, with a disease duration of less than 2 months. Exclusion was applied to patients with uncontrolled infections, other autoimmune diseases, pregnancy or lactation. Diagnoses were based on clinical symptoms, serum thyroxine and TRAb, thyroid ultrasound and orbital computed tomography. Ficoll-Paque density gradient centrifugation was used to isolate PBMCs from approximately 10 ml of fresh peripheral blood. Total RNA was extracted using Trizol reagent, and RNA quality was assessed on an Agilent 2100 Bioanalyzer. This record comes from a study of T cells in Graves' hyperthyroidism and ophthalmopathy (dated 2019 in TCRdb). The study in broad terms: Peripheral blood samples were taken at initial diagnosis, before any treatment was given. TCR V-J signatures able to tell the groups apart were searched for in a discovery cohort of some 100 patients, of whom 43 had Graves' ophthalmopathy and roughly 59 had stable Graves' hyperthyroidism. Prospective prediction of ophthalmopathy was tested in an independent validation cohort of 18 to 20 hyperthyroidism patients and around 16 patients who later progressed to ophthalmopathy. The roughly 100 discovery patients were randomly split 7:3 into training and test sets. In addition, the study compared T-cell repertoires in thyroid tissue and in blood from five to seven Graves' hyperthyroidism patients. After sampling, hyperthyroidism patients received methimazole starting at 30 mg daily, and ophthalmopathy patients received high-dose intravenous methylprednisolone. The paper describes TCR Vbeta CDR3 sequencing of around 130 peripheral blood samples, made up of about 40 ophthalmopathy patients, more than 70 hyperthyroidism patients and 17 progressor patients.

The paper's findings and limits, for the study overall: Blood samples also contained most of the expanded thyroid clonotypes (frequency above 0.001), which suggests that blood repertoires may reflect thyroid immune responses. In validation, progression to ophthalmopathy was predicted by the model with 70.59% sensitivity and 72.22% specificity, a median of approximately 6.5 months before onset. Sample size was not statistically predetermined, and investigators were not blinded to group allocation. Ophthalmopathy was separated from stable hyperthyroidism by a 13 V-J signature model, with about 88% sensitivity and about 81% specificity obtained in cross-validation and 80%/75% obtained in testing.

The sequencing input was blood. This sequence was found in a woman between 45 and 65 years old with Graves' hyperthyroidism.

The bases are TGTGCCATCAAGGGGGCTCCTAATCAGCCCCAGCATTTT. The encoded protein is CAIKGAPNQPQHF. The chain is assembled from TRBV10-3 and TRBJ1-5; TRBD1 lines up with 7 middle nucleotides. Based on the germline V gene, the CDR1 and CDR2 sequences are ENHRY and SYGVKD. The CDR3 covers 13 residues, taking in both the cysteine and the phenylalanine. Here the CDR3 DNA is all that survives: 39 bases in frame from base 1. Trimming takes 7 bases off V and 4 bases off J; junction bases not matched to a gene: 4.